This TCR beta chain was found in a study of cytomegalovirus exposure and HLA in healthy donors (dated by TCRdb to about 2017). Regarding the complete study: An earlier analysis of some 600 of the donors reported under 300 Gb of sequence data and 117 million unique TCR beta sequences obtained from around 180 million T cells. An early release covering roughly 600 HLA-typed donors comprised roughly 300 gigabases of sequencing data and 65 million to 100 million unique TCR sequences. Of the roughly 400 genotyped donors, roughly 80% were placed in the genetic ancestry cluster associated with self-reported Caucasian donors. The study aimed to test whether signatures of past pathogen exposure could be identified by cataloging public T cell receptors. Using immunosequencing, the study profiled T cell repertoires from roughly 650 subjects and related those repertoires to cytomegalovirus serostatus. A separate validation cohort of 100 to 150 different subjects was used in addition to the 666-subject first cohort. To predict cytomegalovirus infection status, the study brought together high-throughput TCR immunosequencing, statistical association of individual TCRs with disease status, and machine learning. A later analysis re-analyzed previously published TCR beta repertoires from about 600 donors and added high-resolution HLA genotyping to study TCR occurrence patterns. Rather than drawing on any new phenotypic data, the later analysis identified candidate immune exposures from TCR beta sequences and the way those sequences occurred across donors. An earlier analysis of several hundred of the donors used high-throughput TCR beta sequencing to judge whether each TCR beta V gene segment behaved as functional or pseudogenic. Donor age, sex, ethnicity and CMV serostatus were compiled together with the repertoire data. A later genetic analysis used genome-wide SNP genotypes for about 65% of the roughly 670 donors, treating that subset as a discovery cohort. Every repertoire in the discovery cohort had been generated on one and the same sequencing platform. HLA typing covered class I and class II loci at four-digit resolution. The number of typed donors differed by locus: about 620-630 for A, B, C, DRB1 and DQB1; 500 to 550 for DQA1; approximately 600 for DPA1; and about 450 for DPB1. Five DR-DQ haplotypes were treated as single units for association and clustering because of strong linkage in the cohort. Across some 400 genotyped donors of the cohort, an average of roughly 250,000 unique TCR beta nucleotide sequences per donor were sequenced, and approximately 17% of those sequences were non-productive. Study-wide conclusions, independent of this receptor: It was suggested by the authors that the approach could potentially be generalized to other disease states and immunological phenotypes. According to a later genetic analysis, donors in an Asian-associated ancestry cluster had fewer N-insertions in productive TCRs than the approximately 700-donor mean. In this cohort, only TCR beta chains were sequenced, and detectable features were limited by the absence of alpha or paired-chain data. In vitro tests confirmed that a few of the cytomegalovirus-associated TCR beta chains recognize cytomegalovirus antigens. Presence/absence analyses assumed roughly uniform sequencing depth across donors, an assumption that may not hold. While some public TCRs were present in many individuals, most TCR sequences turned up only very rarely across donors. The classifier was reported to diagnose cytomegalovirus status with high specificity and sensitivity in both the original cohort and the validation cohort. In a later analysis, the rate of TCR association differed among HLA loci, with DRB1 alleles having the most associated TCRs and HLA-C alleles having the fewest. A further reported finding was that TCR beta sequences accurately predicted the HLA-A and HLA-B alleles for most subjects in the first cohort. Several of the top co-occurrence clusters appeared to be linked to parvovirus B19, influenza, CMV and Epstein-Barr virus, according to a later analysis. For the cohort, immune exposure information was limited to CMV serostatus. In a later analysis, HLA-associated TCR beta chains were found to be more clonally expanded and to have lower generation probabilities than equally common non-associated chains. A cluster of highly shared sequence variants was judged likely to be a technical artifact of the sequencing pipeline. In a later genetic analysis, a missense DCLRE1C variant was associated with V-gene and J-gene trimming of TCR beta chains, and the association was replicated in an independent cohort. In a later analysis, 16,951 TCR beta sequences were associated with specific HLA alleles at a false discovery rate of 0.05. Because counts were too low, 15 or so rarely observed V segments, including chromosome 9 orphons, were excluded from the earlier analysis of around 640 of the donors. A later analysis found that most CMV-associated TCR beta chains appeared HLA-restricted, with HLA associations seemingly driven largely by CMV exposure. Linkage disequilibrium might explain the correlated functional status among segregating V segments, but an unknown experimental factor could not be excluded. Assigning TCR associations to individual alleles was difficult when HLA alleles, especially DR and DQ, strongly co-occurred. Some IMGT-functional V segments, including TRBV6-2 and TRBV6-3, could not be told apart with the 87-base-pair reads, so those segments were excluded. Because some donors lacked HLA typing at each locus, the association tests relied only on the typed subset. An earlier analysis of roughly 570 of the donors showed that most TCR beta V segments appeared in productive rearrangements either about 87% or about 30% of the time, which broadly matched IMGT annotations. In the study, about 150 TCR beta chains were listed as associated with cytomegalovirus.

The cohort was made up of about 670 healthy bone marrow donors. At the time of sampling, all cohort members were nominally healthy, though unrecorded immune exposures were likely present. The donor tested CMV seropositive and was one of the 289 seropositive cohort members. Every donor gave a peripheral blood sample, and the peripheral blood mononuclear cells from that sample were used for TCR beta sequencing. Genomic DNA extraction from the blood cell samples was performed with the Qiagen DNeasy Blood Extraction Kit. Libraries were constructed by the immunoSEQ multiplex PCR assay. For the multiplex PCR, a mixture combining 60 forward primers for TCR Vbeta segments and 13 reverse primers for TCR Jbeta segments was used. A multiplex PCR assay on genomic DNA amplified the CDR3 region of rearranged TCR beta genes. Amplified TCR beta libraries were sequenced as 87-base-pair reads on the Illumina HiSeq System. For the original study's pipeline: Across the 500 to 850 repertoires, a later analysis counted some 81 million unique TCR beta chains, roughly 11 million of which were shared by at least two donors. A nearest-neighbor algorithm error-corrected the raw reads and collapsed the reads into unique sequences, merging closely related sequences to remove PCR and sequencing errors. CDR3 sequences were aligned to IMGT reference sequences to assign V, D and J gene segments. For a sequence to be retained, a match of at least six nucleotides to both a V gene segment and a J gene segment was required. A rearrangement counted as productive if the CDR3 had no stop codons and remained in frame with V and J, and every other rearrangement counted as non-productive. Following IMGT convention, CDR3 was defined as the stretch from the second conserved V-encoded cysteine to the conserved J-encoded phenylalanine. The earlier analysis of about 590 of the donors excluded sequences that lacked an unambiguous match to a single V gene segment. An earlier analysis of 500 to 700 of the donors classified V segments as functional when productive rearrangements were above 56.7% and as segregating when the standard deviation between donors was above 5%. A statistical classification framework was built to diagnose cytomegalovirus status from the catalog of TCR beta chain sequences. A later analysis assigned V and J genes by comparing TCR nucleotide sequences with IMGT/GENE-DB human TR gene sequences. The TCRdist pipeline was used in a later analysis to assign CDR3 sequences and most-parsimonious VDJ recombination scenarios. In a later analysis, each TCR beta chain was defined by its CDR3 amino acid sequence together with its V-gene family, and reads without a unique V-gene family were excluded. To address suspected cross-contamination and a sequencing artifact, a later analysis removed a few hundred highly shared, low-generation-probability nucleotide sequences. In a later analysis, a clonal expansion index for each public chain was calculated from normalized within-repertoire ranks of inferred template counts. In a later analysis, generation probabilities were computed with a VDJ recombination model fitted to out-of-frame rearrangements, and the resulting probabilities were checked against IGoR. A later analysis scored TCR-TCR, TCR-HLA and TCR-CMV co-occurrence with hypergeometric tests, applying a repertoire-size bias correction to TCR pairs. In a later analysis, false discovery rates were estimated by permuting HLA or CMV assignments 20 times. In a later analysis, co-occurring TCRs were grouped using DBSCAN, and TCRdist sequence similarity was added for clustering within HLA-allele-positive subsets. Co-occurrence clustering excluded repertoires with fewer than 30,000 or more than 120,000 public chains, plus five with anomalous nucleotide sharing. Held by TCRdb, this immuneACCESS table contains in-frame sequences only and omits some clones. Under half of the omission traces to an unresolved V gene where checked; the cause of the rest is unknown. D and trimming were read from the DNA, whereas the V and J calls and clone size are those reported in that table. Recorded for this sample are approximately 81,000 clones; around 70% of them occurred a single time. The ten top clones hold under 7.5% of the sample.

Compared with germline, V lacks 2 bases and J lacks 4 bases; bases without a gene match: 7. The germline V gene yields SNHLY for CDR1 and FYNNEI for CDR2. Taken from cysteine to phenylalanine, the CDR3 has 15 residues. Only the CDR3 DNA is retained, 45 bases long and in frame from the first base. This clone was observed a few times. The clone's antigen remains unknown. Base qualities are not recorded, but no much larger clone differs from it by a single base. The chain employs TRBV2 and TRBJ1-2; the central 7 bases match TRBD1. The sequence was collected from a woman between 45 and 65 years old in good health and CMV-seropositive. Sequencing was performed on PBMCs. The nucleotide sequence is TGTGCCAGCAGTGAATCAGGAACAGGGGTCTATGGCTACACCTTC. It codes for CASSESGTGVYGYTF.